A single sample is the source of the 19 T cell receptor beta chains below, sequenced in a study of T cell responses to AZD1222 COVID-19 vaccine. Repertoires were generated with immunoSEQ multiplex PCR, while TCRdb's copy carries only in-frame clones and drops some. This table holds more than 95,000 clones, roughly 90% found once. The sequences come from peripheral blood, collected on day 0 of AZD1222 vaccination. The receptors were gathered from an adult in good health.

The V call is TRBV11-2, the J call TRBJ1-6; unclear D gene. The CDR3 has 15 amino acids. The V gene's germline CDR1 is SGHAT and CDR2 FQNNGV. The V end was cut by 0 bases, the J end by 7 bases, with 10 bases between. As DNA, the CDR3 is TGTGCCAGCAGCTTAGATCCGAGCCCGAATTCACCCCTCCACTTT. Encoded protein: CASSLDPSPNSPLHF.

This clone has a handful of counts. V and J are TRBV25-1 and TRBJ2-7, with D perhaps matching TRBD1 or TRBD2 (5 bases each). Looked up from germline, CDR1 is MGHDK and CDR2 is SYGVNS. V was cut by 3 bases and J by 5 bases, with 11 bases left in between. This CDR3 contains 13 residues. The CDR3 DNA reads TGTGCCAGCAGTGAGGGGGACGCGAACGAGCAGTACTTC. It codes for CASSEGDANEQYF.

This clone was observed a single time. The chain carries TRBV6-6 and TRBJ1-4; D not certain. The V and J ends lost 5 bases and 7 bases respectively, with 17 bases between them. The CDR3 covers 15 residues. The germline CDR1 and CDR2 sequences are MNHNY and SVGAGI (reference sequence). CDR3 sequence: CASSTAGGMGEKLFF. Written as DNA, the CDR3 is TGTGCCAGCAGTACCGCCGGAGGGATGGGTGAAAAACTGTTTTTT.

This clone has only one observation. This rearrangement joins TRBV11-3 to TRBJ1-6; TRBD1 might be the D (5 bases). CDR1 SGHNT and CDR2 YENEEA come from the germline V gene. This CDR3 region has 15 residues. The V gene lost 6 bases and the J gene lost 7 bases, with 16 bases spanning the gap. The CDR3 sequence: CASSPAGTVNSPLHF. The CDR3 nucleotides are TGTGCCAGCAGTCCCGCCGGGACGGTGAATTCACCCCTCCACTTT.

The chain recombines TRBV5-4 with TRBJ1-1, with unresolved D. The V gene lost 0 bases and the J gene lost 0 bases, with 9 bases spanning the gap. The length of the CDR3 is 15 residues. Germline V CDR1 and CDR2: SGHNT, YYREEE (reference sequence). The CDR3 sequence is CASSLVGSLNTEAFF. CDR3 nucleotides: TGTGCCAGCAGCTTGGTAGGCAGTTTGAACACTGAAGCTTTCTTT.

This clone has just one count. The rearrangement joins TRBV6-5 to TRBJ2-3; no firm D call. The germline V gene encodes CDR1 MNHEY and CDR2 SVGAGI. Trimming removed 6 bases at V and 2 bases at J, with 6 bases between. The CDR3 contains 12 residues. The CDR3 DNA reads TGTGCCAGCAGGGCAGACACAGATACGCAGTATTTT. Its protein is CASRADTDTQYF.

The chain combines TRBV27 with TRBJ2-1, with a weak D call TRBD1 (6 bases). Germline V gene data show CDR1 as MNHEY and CDR2 as SMNVEV (reference sequence). The CDR3 contains 15 residues. Trimming pared 2 bases from V and 0 bases from J, leaving 8 bases between. DNA for the CDR3: TGTGCCAGCAGTTTAGACAGGCGCTCCTACAATGAGCAGTTCTTC. As protein: CASSLDRRSYNEQFF.

J is TRBJ1-2 and V is TRBV19; D not resolved. Germline V gene data show CDR1 as LNHDA and CDR2 as SQIVND (reference sequence). Trimming pared 2 bases from V and 5 bases from J, leaving 15 bases between. This CDR3 has 15 residues. This CDR3 reads CASSILGPQLYGYTF. Written as DNA, the CDR3 is TGTGCCAGTAGTATACTGGGTCCCCAACTGTATGGCTACACCTTC.

The chain recombines TRBV19 with TRBJ1-5; tentative D call: TRBD1 (6 bases). The V end lost 5 bases, the J end lost 3 bases, and 11 bases lay between the germline ends. Looked up from germline, CDR1 is LNHDA and CDR2 is SQIVND (reference sequence). The CDR3 totals 14 residues. The DNA of the CDR3 is TGTGCCAGTAGTTGGGGGGGCTACAATCAGCCCCAGCATTTT. Protein sequence: CASSWGGYNQPQHF.

The chain has TRBV3-1 (or the pseudogene TRBV3-2) and TRBJ2-1, with 7 bases identical to TRBD1. Germline loops: CDR1 LGHDT, CDR2 YNNKEL (reference sequence). V was clipped by 2 bases and J by 10 bases; unmatched bases: 2. The CDR3 sequence is 12 residues long. The CDR3 spells CASSQRDSEQFF. The CDR3 coding sequence is TGTGCCAGCAGCCAAAGGGACAGCGAGCAGTTCTTC.

The V and J genes are TRBV4-3 and TRBJ2-6, with D perhaps TRBD2 (5 bases). The CDR3 loop spans 14 amino acids. Trimming took 6 bases from V and 3 from J, leaving 9 bases between them. Germline V gene sequence: CDR1 LGHNA, CDR2 YSLEER. CDR3 sequence reads: CASSRESGANVLTF. The CDR3 region has the DNA TGCGCCAGCAGTAGGGAGAGTGGGGCCAACGTCCTGACTTTC.

The rearrangement uses TRBV15 and TRBJ2-3; 9 nucleotides agree with TRBD2. The J segment lost 4 bases and the V segment lost 0 bases, leaving 5 bases of the junction unmatched. This CDR3 comprises 16 residues. Looked up from germline, CDR1 is LNHNV and CDR2 is YYDKDF (reference sequence). CDR3 residues: CATSRDLAGGADTQYF. CDR3 nucleotide sequence: TGTGCCACCAGCAGAGATCTGGCGGGAGGGGCAGATACGCAGTATTTT.

The chain employs TRBV28 and TRBJ1-5; D uncertain. The V end lost 2 bases, the J end lost 7 bases, and 6 bases lay between the germline ends. CDR3 length: 12 residues. Germline CDR1 MDHEN, CDR2 SYDVKM. In DNA, the CDR3 is TGTGCCAGCAGTTTAAATGGACAGCCCCAGCATTTT. Residues: CASSLNGQPQHF.

V and J are TRBV2 and TRBJ1-5; D gene ambiguous. This CDR3 is built from 13 residues. The germline CDR1 and CDR2 sequences are SNHLY and FYNNEI. Trimming removed 4 bases from V and 4 bases from J, with 8 bases in between. CDR3 protein: CASSAAGNQPQHF. The DNA for the CDR3 is TGTGCCAGCAGTGCCGCGGGAAATCAGCCCCAGCATTTT.

This chain links TRBV6-5 with TRBJ2-7, with 12 bases that match TRBD2. The CDR3 extends over 15 amino acids. The V and J ends lost 5 bases and 1 base, in that order; junction bases with no gene match: 3. Germline V gene sequence: CDR1 MNHEY, CDR2 SVGAGI. The CDR3: CASSRGTSGSYEQYF. In DNA, the CDR3 is TGTGCCAGCAGTAGGGGGACTAGCGGGTCCTACGAGCAGTACTTC.

The J gene is TRBJ2-7, the V gene TRBV6-2 or TRBV6-3; possibly TRBD2 for D (6 bases). Between the trimmed V and J ends, which lost 5 bases and 3 bases, there was a span of 14 bases. Germline values: CDR1 MNHEY, CDR2 SVGEGT. The CDR3 length is 14 residues. This CDR3 reads CASSVRDWLYEQYF. CDR3 bases: TGTGCCAGCAGTGTTCGGGACTGGCTCTACGAGCAGTACTTC.

The CDR3 spells CASSPPGLAGVEQFF. The CDR3 bases are TGTGCCAGCAGCCCCCCCGGACTAGCGGGAGTGGAGCAGTTCTTC. The rearrangement joins TRBV7-2 to TRBJ2-1; TRBD2 matches 13 bases. Per germline, CDR1 SGHTA and CDR2 FQGNSA. With 5 bases clipped from V and 10 bases from J, the junction kept 8 bases outside the gene matches. The CDR3 runs to 15 residues.

The table lists this clone with a count of one. The chain has TRBV5-4 and TRBJ2-5, with TRBD2 identical over 8 bases. The CDR3 has 15 residues. CDR1 and CDR2 from the germline V gene are SGHNT and YYREEE (reference sequence). J lost 5 bases, V lost 2 bases, and 8 bases had no gene match. As DNA, the CDR3 is TGTGCCAGCAGCTTAACGGGGGGGCCGGGTGAGACCCAGTACTTC. Protein product: CASSLTGGPGETQYF.

V usage is TRBV5-4 and J usage is TRBJ1-1, with D possibly being TRBD1 (5 bases). V dropped 5 bases and J dropped 1 base, with 12 bases sitting between them. The CDR3 loop spans 14 amino acids. Germline CDR1 SGHNT, CDR2 YYREEE (reference sequence). CDR3 loop: CASRLDRGNTEAFF. As DNA, the CDR3 is TGTGCCAGCAGGCTAGACAGAGGGAACACTGAAGCTTTCTTT. Variable domain in full (rest from reference TRBV5-4 and TRBJ1-1): ETGVTQSPTHLIKTRGQQVTLRCSSQSGHNTVSWYQQALGQGPQFIFQYYREEENGRGNFPPRFSGLQFPNYSSELNVNALELDDSALYLCASRLDRGNTEAFFGQGTRLTVV.